The present TCR beta chain was sequenced within a study of cytomegalovirus exposure and HLA in healthy donors. Overall study findings and caveats: The analysis excluded some indistinguishable V segments, including TRBV6-2 and TRBV6-3. Accounts indicate the classifier identified cytomegalovirus status with strong specificity and sensitivity. Presence/absence analyses assumed roughly uniform sequencing depth across donors. Researchers reported in a later analysis that common viral pathogens appeared linked to several top clusters.

Germline V CDR1 and CDR2: SGHVS, FNYEAQ. V lost 3 bases and J 6 bases, leaving 14 bases between the germline ends. This CDR3 contains 14 residues. Amplification used 60 Vbeta primers and 13 Jbeta primers. The table came from immunoSEQ multiplex PCR; TCRdb's copy has only in-frame clones and leaves some out. The sample lists around 60,000 clones; about 84% were seen once. Points on this clone: Its specificity is unknown.

This TCR derives from a male donor in good health and CMV-seronegative. The V and J genes are TRBV7-6 and TRBJ1-2; perhaps TRBD1 as D (5 bases). Sequencing was carried out using PBMCs. CDR3 amino acids: CASSFRGVEDGYTF. The CDR3 nucleotides are TGTGCCAGCAGCTTCCGGGGGGTAGAGGATGGCTACACCTTC.